What follows are 21 T cell receptor beta chains derived from one specimen sequenced in a study of blood T cell repertoires in COVID-19. Sequenced by immunoSEQ multiplex PCR; TCRdb stores in-frame clones only, minus some. The sample lists roughly 230,000 clones, about 91% occurring once. Sequenced sample: peripheral blood. Receptor source: a woman aged 40 to 50 who had recovered from COVID-19.

The chain uses TRBV10-3 and TRBJ2-2; unclear D gene. The CDR3 has 14 residues. CDR1 and CDR2 (germline): ENHRY, SYGVKD. The V and J ends lost 4 bases and 5 bases respectively, with 11 bases between them. CDR3 protein: CAISVGLETGELFF. CDR3 nucleotides: TGTGCCATCAGTGTTGGGTTGGAGACCGGGGAGCTGTTTTTT.

The J gene is TRBJ1-1, the V gene TRBV5-4; 7 positions match TRBD1. V was clipped by 4 bases and J by 0 bases; unmatched bases: 3. The CDR3 is made up of 14 amino acids. Germline CDR1 reads SGHNT; CDR2 reads YYREEE (reference sequence). As DNA, the CDR3 is TGTGCCAGCAGCGAAGGACAGGTGAACACTGAAGCTTTCTTT. Residues: CASSEGQVNTEAFF.

This rearrangement joins TRBV6-5 to TRBJ1-1; TRBD1 agrees at 8 bases. Per the germline V gene, CDR1 is MNHEY and CDR2 is SVGAGI. The CDR3 extends over 14 amino acids. Trimming removed 9 bases from V and 5 bases from J; junction bases left unmatched: 11. In DNA form, the CDR3 reads TGTGCCAGTTCACGACAGGGGACGGATACTGAAGCTTTCTTT. This translates into CASSRQGTDTEAFF.

The V call is TRBV2, the J call TRBJ1-4, with 7 bases lining up with TRBD1. V shed 6 bases and J 5 bases; nucleotides not matched to a gene: 3. CDR1 and CDR2 from the germline V gene are SNHLY and FYNNEI. The CDR3 has 13 amino acids. The CDR3 DNA follows: TGTGCCAGCAGAGGGACAGCAAATGAAAAACTGTTTTTT. Residues: CASRGTANEKLFF.

This chain uses TRBV30 with TRBJ1-2, with D possibly TRBD1 on 6 matching bases. V was shortened by 0 bases and J by 5 bases, with 16 bases between the two germline ends. This CDR3 is 15 amino acids long. Germline V gene lookup returns CDR1 GTSNPN and CDR2 SVGIG (reference sequence). CDR3 residues: CAWSVLGTRGYGYTF. CDR3 DNA sequence: TGTGCCTGGAGTGTACTCGGGACAAGAGGATATGGCTACACCTTC.

This rearrangement joins TRBV18 to TRBJ1-2; D is undetermined. This CDR3 comprises 14 residues. Germline V gene data show CDR1 as KGHSH and CDR2 as LQKENI. Trimming stripped 1 base from V and 4 bases from J, with 10 bases between. This CDR3 is CASSPQREAYGYTF. CDR3 DNA: TGTGCCAGCTCACCACAAAGGGAGGCCTATGGCTACACCTTC.

This chain joins TRBV15 and TRBJ2-3; 13 bases are a match to TRBD2. The CDR3 spans 17 residues. Germline CDR1 is LNHNV and CDR2 is YYDKDF (reference sequence). With V trimmed by 3 bases and J by 5 bases, 8 bases remained unmatched. Here the CDR3 reads CATSRKGLAGVGDTQYF. DNA for the CDR3: TGTGCCACCAGCAGGAAAGGACTAGCGGGAGTGGGAGATACGCAGTATTTT.

V usage is TRBV19 and J usage is TRBJ2-3; weak D call: TRBD1 (6 bases). CDR3 size: 15 residues. Germline assignment: CDR1 LNHDA and CDR2 SQIVND (reference sequence). Trimming left V 4 bases short and J 2 bases short, with 13 bases between. The CDR3 loop reads CASSTTRDTTDTQYF. In nucleotides, the CDR3 is TGTGCCAGTAGTACCACCCGGGACACCACAGATACGCAGTATTTT. Drawing the rest from reference TRBV19 and TRBJ2-3, the complete variable domain is DGGITQSPKYLFRKEGQNVTLSCEQNLNHDAMYWYRQDPGQGLRLIYYSQIVNDFQKGDIAEGYSVSREKKESFPLTVTSAQKNPTAFYLCASSTTRDTTDTQYFGPGTRLTVL.

This clone was found many times. The sample holds other DNA sequences that translate to the same CDR3. The chain uses TRBV19 and TRBJ2-3, with 13 bases matching TRBD2. J lost 0 bases, V lost 1 base, and 4 bases had no gene match. CDR3 size: 18 residues. CDR1 and CDR2 (germline): LNHDA, SQIVND (reference sequence). The CDR3 loop reads CASSIGLAGGTSTDTQYF. The DNA for the CDR3 is TGTGCCAGTAGTATAGGACTAGCGGGAGGCACTAGCACAGATACGCAGTATTTT.

This chain uses TRBV4-1 with TRBJ2-2; D perhaps matches TRBD1 (5 bases). Trimming took 1 base from V and 3 from J, leaving 15 bases between them. The CDR3 sequence is 17 residues long. Germline V lookup: CDR1 MGHRA, CDR2 YSYEKL. CDR3 protein: CASSQATGGVYTGELFF. The CDR3 coding sequence is TGCGCCAGCAGCCAAGCAACAGGTGGTGTTTACACCGGGGAGCTGTTTTTT.

The chain joins TRBV2 to TRBJ1-1; D is uncertain. The CDR3 covers 13 residues. Germline lookup yields CDR1 SNHLY and CDR2 FYNNEI. Deletions cut 10 bases from V and 1 base from J, with 13 bases between. CDR3 DNA sequence: TGTGCCACCCACCCGAGTCCGAACACTGAAGCTTTCTTT. Translation: CATHPSPNTEAFF.

The chain recombines TRBV5-5 with TRBJ1-4, with a tentative D call TRBD1 (6 bases). Trimming took 0 bases from V and 5 from J, leaving 11 bases between them. The CDR3 contains 15 residues. Germline assignment: CDR1 SGHKS and CDR2 YYEKEE (reference sequence). The CDR3 DNA is TGTGCCAGCAGCTTGGTTGGGAGGGGGAATGAAAAACTGTTTTTT. This gives the protein CASSLVGRGNEKLFF.

The chain combines TRBV7-8 with TRBJ2-5, with unresolved D. V was trimmed by 5 bases and J by 1 base, leaving 14 bases between them. Germline V CDR1 and CDR2: SGHVS, FQNEAQ. This CDR3 is built from 15 residues. CDR3 region: CASSARGGFQETQYF. The CDR3 region has the DNA TGTGCCAGCAGCGCCCGTGGCGGATTCCAAGAGACCCAGTACTTC.

The chain uses TRBV12-5 and TRBJ2-5; tentatively, D is TRBD1 (6 bases). V shed 1 base and J shed 4 bases, with 7 bases lying between them. Per the germline V gene, CDR1 is LGHNT and CDR2 is FRNRAP. CDR3 length: 13 residues. CDR3 in amino acids: CASGLGTVETQYF. In DNA form, the CDR3 reads TGTGCTAGTGGTTTGGGGACAGTAGAGACCCAGTACTTC.

This clone was observed a single time. This rearrangement joins TRBV23-1 to TRBJ2-7; perhaps TRBD2 as D (5 bases). TRBV23-1 is an open reading frame, and its role is uncertain. Trimming removed 3 bases at V and 6 bases at J, with 12 bases between. This CDR3 is 13 amino acids long. DNA of the CDR3: TGCGCCAGCAGTCAGTACGGAGGTAGCGAGCAGTACTTC. Residues: CASSQYGGSEQYF.

V gene TRBV28 combines with J gene TRBJ2-7, with TRBD2 matching 9 bases. The CDR3 sequence is 15 residues long. The germline V gene encodes CDR1 MDHEN and CDR2 SYDVKM. J gave up 2 bases and V 3 bases, and 5 bases lay outside the gene matches. For the CDR3, the DNA is TGTGCCAGCAGTTTTTTTGCGGGGGGGACCTACGAGCAGTACTTC. Its protein is CASSFFAGGTYEQYF.

This sequence joins TRBV7-2 and TRBJ2-7; 8 bases fit TRBD1. The V and J ends lost 1 base and 2 bases, in that order; junction bases with no gene match: 4. This CDR3 contains 15 residues. Germline lookup yields CDR1 SGHTA and CDR2 FQGNSA. This chain's CDR3 is CASSLVGQGTYEQYV. As DNA, the CDR3 is TGTGCCAGCAGCTTAGTCGGACAGGGCACCTACGAGCAGTACGTC.

The gene calls are TRBV30 and TRBJ1-4; 10 bases map to TRBD1. V gave up 5 bases and J gave up 12 bases; unmatched junction bases: 6. The germline CDR1 and CDR2 sequences are GTSNPN and SVGIG (reference sequence). This CDR3 comprises 12 residues. CDR3 nucleotide sequence: TGTGCCTGGGGACAGGGGGGAAGGGAACTGTTTTTT. Protein: CAWGQGGRELFF. Variable domain in full (rest from reference TRBV30 and TRBJ1-4): SQTIHQWPATLVQPVGSPLSLECTVEGTSNPNLYWYRQAAGRGLQLLFYSVGIGQISSEVPQNLSASRPQDRQFILSSKKLLLSDSGFYLCAWGQGGRELFFGSGTQLSVL.

The rearrangement links TRBV11-3 to TRBJ2-3; D may be TRBD2 (6 bases). Germline CDR1 and CDR2: SGHNT and YENEEA. Deletions cut 3 bases from V and 0 bases from J, with 25 bases between. The CDR3 contains 20 residues. The chain's CDR3 is CASSFSKARRAGTSTDTQYF. In DNA form, the CDR3 reads TGTGCCAGCAGCTTTTCCAAGGCAAGAAGGGCAGGGACTAGCACAGATACGCAGTATTTT.

CDR3 residues: CASSRGQGVISGELFF. The CDR3 DNA reads TGTGCCAGCAGCCGGGGACAGGGGGTTATTTCCGGGGAGCTGTTTTTT. The chain is built from TRBV5-4 and TRBJ2-2; 11 bases agree with TRBD1. Germline V lookup: CDR1 SGHNT, CDR2 YYREEE (reference sequence). The length of the CDR3 is 16 residues. J gave up 6 bases and V 4 bases, and 8 bases lay outside the gene matches. Using reference TRBV5-4 and TRBJ2-2 for the parts outside the CDR3, the full variable domain is ETGVTQSPTHLIKTRGQQVTLRCSSQSGHNTVSWYQQALGQGPQFIFQYYREEENGRGNFPPRFSGLQFPNYSSELNVNALELDDSALYLCASSRGQGVISGELFFGEGSRLTVL.

The rearrangement uses TRBV5-1 and TRBJ2-7, with D possibly TRBD1 on 6 matching bases. Trimming left V 3 bases short and J 3 bases short, with 7 bases between. The CDR3 runs to 12 residues. Germline CDR1 is SGHRS and CDR2 is YFSETQ. Here the CDR3 reads CASSSDSYEQYF. The CDR3 DNA reads as TGCGCCAGCAGCTCGGACAGCTACGAGCAGTACTTC.